The 30 T cell receptor beta chains reported below all come from one sample, sequenced in a study of OX40 agonist ivuxolimab in advanced cancers. Using immunoSEQ multiplex PCR, the repertoire was profiled, and TCRdb retains in-frame clones only, with some absent. Among tens of thousands of clones listed, around 85% were seen once. The specimen comprised CD4+ or CD8+ T cells sorted from blood, sampled in a trial of the OX40 agonist ivuxolimab. The receptor source for this set is an adult with an advanced solid tumor such as melanoma, head and neck, liver or kidney cancer.

This clone has just one count. The V gene is TRBV11-2, the J gene TRBJ2-5; the match to TRBD2 covers 11 bases. V gave up 1 base and J gave up 4 bases; unmatched junction bases: 5. The germline V gene encodes CDR1 SGHAT and CDR2 FQNNGV. This CDR3 spans 16 amino acids. The CDR3 protein is CASSLGTSGSRETQYF. The CDR3 nucleotides read TGTGCCAGCAGCTTAGGAACTAGCGGGAGTAGAGAGACCCAGTACTTC.

V usage is TRBV15 and J usage is TRBJ1-1; 10 bases are a match to TRBD1. CDR1 is LNHNV, CDR2 YYDKDF, per germline (reference sequence). With 6 bases clipped from V and 4 bases from J, the junction kept 5 bases outside the gene matches. The CDR3 covers 14 residues. The CDR3 loop is CATSLGTGVTEAFF. The CDR3 DNA is TGTGCCACCAGTTTAGGGACAGGGGTCACTGAAGCTTTCTTT.

The rearrangement links TRBV7-9 to TRBJ2-2, with D maybe TRBD1 (5 bases). The CDR3 has 16 residues. The V gene lost 5 bases and the J gene lost 1 base, with 14 bases spanning the gap. Looked up from germline, CDR1 is SEHNR and CDR2 is FQNEAQ (reference sequence). CDR3 protein: CASSRSTGRNTGELFF. CDR3 sequence (DNA): TGTGCCAGCAGCAGAAGCACAGGCCGGAACACCGGGGAGCTGTTTTTT.

This chain joins TRBV4-3 and TRBJ2-7; TRBD2 matches at 13 bases. Germline trimming cut 4 bases from V and 7 bases from J; bases unmatched to any gene: 7. Germline CDR1 reads LGHNA; CDR2 reads YSLEER. The CDR3 runs 15 residues. CDR3 nucleotides: TGCGCCAGCAGCCCCGGACTAGCGGGGGAGGGGGAGCAGTACTTC. Translation gives CASSPGLAGEGEQYF.

The V gene is TRBV18, the J gene TRBJ2-7; 10 bases match TRBD2. The ends lost 3 bases at V and 3 bases at J; junction bases unmatched: 11. The CDR3 is 17 residues long. CDR1 and CDR2 from the germline V gene are KGHSH and LQKENI. The DNA for the CDR3 is TGTGCCAGCTCACCGGGCCCCTCCGGGACTAGCGTCTACGAGCAGTACTTC. It translates to CASSPGPSGTSVYEQYF.

The V gene is TRBV7-2, the J gene TRBJ2-3; weak D call: TRBD1 (6 bases). V was trimmed by 1 base and J by 4 bases, leaving 18 bases between them. The CDR3 has 17 residues. CDR1 and CDR2 (germline): SGHTA, FQGNSA. CDR3 nucleotide sequence: TGTGCCAGCAGCTTAGAGTGGCGACGAGGGGGTGCAGATACGCAGTATTTT. This encodes CASSLEWRRGGADTQYF.

The chain carries TRBV6-6 and TRBJ1-1; possible D gene TRBD1, 6 bases. V dropped 5 bases and J dropped 1 base, with 11 bases sitting between them. Germline CDR1 is MNHNY and CDR2 is SVGAGI (reference sequence). This CDR3 comprises 14 residues. CDR3 sequence (DNA): TGTGCCAGCAGTAGCCGGGACACGAACACTGAAGCTTTCTTT. Its translation: CASSSRDTNTEAFF.

The gene calls are TRBV11-2 and TRBJ1-3; D ambiguous. In germline, CDR1 is SGHAT, CDR2 FQNNGV. Trimming took 0 bases from V and 1 from J, leaving 13 bases between them. The CDR3 sequence is 17 residues long. CDR3 sequence (DNA): TGTGCCAGCAGCTTAGAGCCAGCTTCTCTTTCTGGAAACACCATATATTTT. Translation gives CASSLEPASLSGNTIYF.

The gene calls are TRBV9 and TRBJ1-1; TRBD1 is a possible D gene (6 bases). The CDR3 totals 15 residues. Trimming removed 2 bases from V and 4 bases from J, with 15 bases in between. Looked up from germline, CDR1 is SGDLS and CDR2 is YYNGEE. CDR3 loop: CASSVDRSPATEAFF. DNA of the CDR3: TGTGCCAGCAGCGTCGACAGGTCCCCCGCCACTGAAGCTTTCTTT.

V gene TRBV5-3 combines with J gene TRBJ2-1; perhaps TRBD2 as D (6 bases). TRBV5-3 is an open reading frame, and its role is uncertain. The CDR3 sequence is 15 residues long. The ends were cut back, 5 bases at V and 2 bases at J, with 14 bases in the middle. The CDR3 loop is CARRQGLTPYNEQFF. The CDR3 DNA is TGTGCCAGAAGGCAGGGACTCACCCCCTACAATGAGCAGTTCTTC.

This chain joins TRBV18 and TRBJ1-1, with 7 bases lining up with TRBD1. Germline V CDR1 and CDR2: KGHSH, LQKENI. V shed 3 bases and J 1 base; nucleotides not matched to a gene: 11. The CDR3 contains 17 residues. The CDR3 sequence: CASSPRTGVGGNTEAFF. The CDR3 DNA follows: TGTGCCAGCTCACCCCGAACAGGGGTTGGTGGGAACACTGAAGCTTTCTTT.

This sequence joins TRBV9 and TRBJ1-2; 12 bases fit TRBD1. Germline V CDR1 and CDR2: SGDLS, YYNGEE. The CDR3 has 15 amino acids. With V trimmed by 4 bases and J by 7 bases, 8 bases remained unmatched. Here the CDR3 DNA reads TGTGCCAGCAGCCCGCCGGGACAGGGGGCGGGTGGCTACACCTTC. It encodes CASSPPGQGAGGYTF.

This chain joins TRBV18 and TRBJ2-7, with TRBD1 matching 7 bases. Germline V gene data show CDR1 as KGHSH and CDR2 as LQKENI. This CDR3 region has 16 residues. J gave up 2 bases and V 4 bases, and 11 bases lay outside the gene matches. The CDR3 protein is CASSQQRDRIAYEQYF. As DNA, the CDR3 is TGTGCCAGCTCACAACAAAGGGACAGAATAGCCTACGAGCAGTACTTC. Looking up the rest from reference TRBV18 and TRBJ2-7 gives the full variable domain: NAGVMQNPRHLVRRRGQEARLRCSPMKGHSHVYWYRQLPEEGLKFMVYLQKENIIDESGMPKERFSAEFPKEGPSILRIQQVVRGDSAAYFCASSQQRDRIAYEQYFGPGTRLTVT.

The V gene is TRBV7-8, the J gene TRBJ1-2, with D unresolved. Between the trimmed V and J ends, which lost 5 bases and 5 bases, there was a span of 15 bases. The germline V gene encodes CDR1 SGHVS and CDR2 FQNEAQ. The CDR3 consists of 14 residues. CDR3 sequence: CASSPDRVGYGYTF. The CDR3 DNA sequence: TGTGCCAGCAGCCCGGACCGGGTCGGGTATGGCTACACCTTC.

The chain couples TRBV28 to TRBJ1-5, with 9 positions matching TRBD1. CDR3 size: 16 residues. Germline V gene sequence: CDR1 MDHEN, CDR2 SYDVKM. The V gene end was trimmed by 3 bases and the J gene end by 6 bases; junction bases not matched to a gene: 9. The CDR3 nucleotides are TGTGCCAGCAGTTTCCCGGGACAGGGTAGTTCTCAGCCCCAGCATTTT. It specifies CASSFPGQGSSQPQHF.

This chain connects TRBV6-6 to TRBJ2-5; possibly TRBD1 for D (5 bases). CDR1 MNHNY and CDR2 SVGAGI come from the germline V gene (reference sequence). V lost 6 bases and J lost 4, with 12 bases in between. The CDR3 totals 13 residues. The chain's CDR3 is CASRGQGRETQYF. CDR3 nucleotide sequence: TGTGCCAGCAGAGGTCAGGGTAGAGAGACCCAGTACTTC.

The rearrangement joins TRBV7-5 to TRBJ1-5. TRBV7-5 is classified as a pseudogene. This CDR3 spans 17 amino acids. CDR3 residues: CARRVGESSYSNQPQHF. CDR3 DNA sequence: TGTGCCAGAAGGGTCGGGGAGAGCAGTTATAGCAATCAGCCCCAGCATTTT.

The chain recombines TRBV18 with TRBJ2-1, with a weak D call TRBD1 (6 bases). Germline V CDR1 and CDR2: KGHSH, LQKENI. V lost 5 bases and J 0 bases, leaving 17 bases between the germline ends. This CDR3 has 17 residues. The CDR3 here is CASSTRGGASSYNEQFF. DNA for the CDR3: TGTGCCAGCTCAACCCGAGGGGGTGCTAGCTCCTACAATGAGCAGTTCTTC.

The rearrangement links TRBV19 to TRBJ1-2; D unresolved. CDR1 is LNHDA, CDR2 SQIVND, per germline (reference sequence). The CDR3 runs to 13 residues. The V and J ends lost 3 bases and 8 bases respectively, with 13 bases between them. The CDR3 nucleotides are TGTGCCAGTAGTATGAGACTTACGGGAGGCTACACCTTC. This codes for CASSMRLTGGYTF.

A word on this clone: Other DNA sequences in this sample translate to the same CDR3. This sequence joins TRBV10-3 and TRBJ2-1; D gene uncertain. Germline values: CDR1 ENHRY, CDR2 SYGVKD. The V end was cut by 1 base, the J end by 7 bases, with 2 bases between. The CDR3 sequence is 11 residues long. The CDR3 DNA reads as TGTGCCATCAGTGAGTTAAATGAGCAGTTCTTC. Translation gives CAISELNEQFF.

This chain links TRBV11-2 with TRBJ2-7; TRBD2 agrees at 8 bases. The CDR3 loop spans 15 amino acids. Germline V CDR1 and CDR2: SGHAT, FQNNGV. After removal of 5 bases from V and 0 bases from J, the junction contained 6 bases not matched to a gene. DNA of the CDR3: TGTGCCAGCAGCCTAGGAGCGGGGGACTCCTACGAGCAGTACTTC. Its protein is CASSLGAGDSYEQYF.

V usage is TRBV5-1 and J usage is TRBJ2-1; the D gene is possibly TRBD2 (5 bases). The V and J ends lost 4 bases and 3 bases respectively, with 17 bases between them. The CDR3 is 16 residues long. The V gene's germline CDR1 is SGHRS and CDR2 YFSETQ. CDR3 sequence reads: CASSPGSILGYNEQFF. The CDR3 DNA sequence: TGCGCCAGCAGCCCGGGGAGCATTCTAGGCTACAATGAGCAGTTCTTC.

V gene TRBV6-5 combines with J gene TRBJ2-2, with D tentatively TRBD1 (6 bases). CDR3 size: 16 residues. CDR1 MNHEY and CDR2 SVGAGI come from the germline V gene. V gave up 2 bases and J gave up 2 bases, with 12 bases separating them. This CDR3 reads CASSYEGTLNTGELFF. In nucleotides, the CDR3 is TGTGCCAGCAGTTACGAGGGGACACTCAACACCGGGGAGCTGTTTTTT.

This rearrangement joins TRBV27 to TRBJ2-2; 14 positions match TRBD2. CDR3 length equals 18 residues. Trimming removed 3 bases from V and 0 bases from J; junction bases left unmatched: 3. Germline CDR1 reads MNHEY; CDR2 reads SMNVEV (reference sequence). CDR3 nucleotide sequence: TGTGCCAGCAGTTTCAGACTAGCGGGGGGGACGAACACCGGGGAGCTGTTTTTT. Translating it yields CASSFRLAGGTNTGELFF.

The chain carries TRBV4-2 and TRBJ2-6; TRBD1 matches at 9 bases. This CDR3 contains 16 residues. The junction had 4 bases not matched to a gene; V was cut back by 5 bases and J by 2 bases. Looked up from germline, CDR1 is LGHNA and CDR2 is YNFKEQ. CDR3 residues: CASSRTGAPGANVLTF. CDR3 nucleotides: TGTGCCAGCAGCAGGACAGGGGCACCTGGGGCCAACGTCCTGACTTTC.

This clone was seen only a few times. CDR3 residues: CASSDISTDTQYF. Here the CDR3 DNA reads TGTGCCAGCAGTGACATTAGCACAGATACGCAGTATTTT. This chain connects TRBV27 to TRBJ2-3, with D hard to call. With 5 bases removed from V and 0 bases from J, the gap between germline ends came to 6 bases. The CDR3 runs 13 residues. The germline V gene encodes CDR1 MNHEY and CDR2 SMNVEV (reference sequence).

This sequence joins TRBV9 and TRBJ2-1, with D possibly matching TRBD1 (6 bases). The CDR3 spans 15 residues. Germline CDR1 and CDR2: SGDLS and YYNGEE. Trimming removed 3 bases from V and 0 bases from J, with 10 bases in between. The CDR3 DNA follows: TGTGCCAGCAGCGCTCAGGGGTCCTCCTACAATGAGCAGTTCTTC. This codes for CASSAQGSSYNEQFF.

This clone was recorded once. V usage is TRBV7-2 and J usage is TRBJ1-2; D unclear. CDR1 is SGHTA and CDR2 is FQGNSA in the germline V gene. With 0 bases removed from V and 2 bases from J, the gap between germline ends came to 4 bases. The length of the CDR3 is 13 residues. The CDR3 spells CASSLAGNYGYTF. In DNA form, the CDR3 reads TGTGCCAGCAGCTTAGCAGGGAACTATGGCTACACCTTC. Looking up the rest from reference TRBV7-2 and TRBJ1-2 gives the full variable domain: GAGVSQSPSNKVTEKGKDVELRCDPISGHTALYWYRQSLGQGLEFLIYFQGNSAPDKSGLPSDRFSAERTGGSVSTLTIQRTQQEDSAVYLCASSLAGNYGYTFGSGTRLTVV.

The chain recombines TRBV6-1 with TRBJ1-1; no reliable D call. Trimming removed 8 bases at V and 4 bases at J, with 14 bases between. The CDR3 has 13 amino acids. Germline CDR1 reads MNHNS; CDR2 reads SASEGT. The CDR3 sequence: CASEGIGITEAFF. CDR3 DNA sequence: TGTGCCAGCGAAGGGATAGGGATCACTGAAGCTTTCTTT.

The J gene is TRBJ1-3, the V gene TRBV5-5; the D is unclear. CDR3 length equals 16 residues. Germline V gene data show CDR1 as SGHKS and CDR2 as YYEKEE (reference sequence). V was shortened by 2 bases and J by 0 bases, with 12 bases between the two germline ends. The CDR3 DNA reads TGTGCCAGCAGCTTCGTGAGGGATAGCTCTGGAAACACCATATATTTT. Amino acids: CASSFVRDSSGNTIYF.